The TCR beta chain under discussion was sequenced for a study of cytomegalovirus exposure and HLA in healthy donors. As for the study in general: Approximately 81% of roughly 430 genotyped donors fell in the Caucasian-associated ancestry cluster.

The PCR ran on 60 Vbeta and 13 Jbeta primers. Libraries were prepared by immunoSEQ multiplex PCR; TCRdb keeps only in-frame clonotypes and omits some of them. The data contain tens of thousands of clones, approximately 74% of them seen just once; the ten biggest clones take up roughly 6.2%. Comment on this clone: Its cognate antigen is unknown.

CDR1 is MDHEN, CDR2 SYDVKM, per germline. The CDR3 runs to 15 residues. V dropped 2 bases and J dropped 4 bases, with 12 bases sitting between them. General observations from the study: There were three CMV-associated chains whose specificity for CMV antigens was confirmed in vitro. Certain sequence variants were highly shared and formed a cluster, and this cluster was likely a sequencing artifact.

The material sequenced was PBMCs. The receptor comes from a woman aged 45-60 years in good health and CMV-seropositive. The J gene is TRBJ2-1, the V gene TRBV28; tentatively, D is TRBD1 (7 bases). The CDR3 DNA is TGTGCCAGCAGTTTAGGAGGGGGCGCATACAATGAGCAGTTCTTC. Translated: CASSLGGGAYNEQFF.